This record concerns one T cell receptor (beta chain) sequence. cDNA prepared by RNA extraction and subsequent reverse transcription served as the template for sequencing. Repertoires were generated with immunoSEQ multiplex PCR, while TCRdb's copy carries only in-frame clones and drops some. The data show 110,000 or so clones, 56% seen once. This CDR3 contains 15 residues. The germline gives CDR1 SGHVS, CDR2 FQNEAQ. The V gene lost 5 bases and the J gene lost 0 bases, with 11 bases spanning the gap. The data originate from a study of CD8+ T cells in alopecia areata. On the study more broadly: Treated patients were given 5 to 10 mg oral tofacitinib twice daily. Treated patients received severity scores based on the percentage of scalp area affected.

This sample's treatment: oral pan-JAK inhibitor, 5-10 mg twice daily. The chain is built from TRBV7-8 and TRBJ2-1; D not resolved. The source is a human donor with alopecia areata. This material consisted of CD4+ T cells sorted from blood, taken at week 24, from a patient treated with tofacitinib. The CDR3 DNA follows: TGTGCCAGCAGCCGCTATGAGAGCTCCTACAATGAGCAGTTCTTC. Translation gives CASSRYESSYNEQFF.